This TCR beta chain was documented in a study of vaccination and CD4 T cells after COVID-19. Study as a whole: Nasal swab PCR detected SARS-CoV-2 in convalescent patients, who comprised about 9 mild cases and one severe case.

Regarding treatment: approximately nine-day PBMC culture with coronavirus spike peptide pools or control peptides (ViraFEST assay). In the ViraFEST assay, peptide-pool expansion preceded TCR sequencing of expanded clonotypes. It was with 10 IU/ml IL-2 and around 10 ug/ml peptide pools that more than 1.5 million PBMCs per well were cultured. Comments on this clonotype: Antigen: not known.

V was pared by 10 bases and J by 0 bases, with 15 bases between. Germline lookup yields CDR1 MDHEN and CDR2 SYDVKM. The CDR3 spans 15 residues. At the Johns Hopkins FTIC core, DNA taken from cultured CD4+ T cells was sequenced by way of the Oncomine TCR Beta short-read assay. Cultured CD4+ T cells yielded the extracted genomic DNA. One entry per CDR3 protein results from TCRdb running MiXCR on the PCR reads. The sample comprises 20,000 or so distinct CDR3 sequences, 55% to 60% of which are singletons, and 9% to 10% rests with the top ten. The sample was CD4+ T cells from blood, cultured in vitro, taken after SARS-CoV-2 vaccination. This chain links TRBV28 with TRBJ2-2, with D maybe TRBD1 (5 bases). The clonotype originates from a human donor who had recovered from COVID-19. CDR3 nucleotide sequence: TGTGCCATCCGCCCGGCAGGGTCGAACACCGGGGAGCTGTTTTTT. Protein product: CAIRPAGSNTGELFF.